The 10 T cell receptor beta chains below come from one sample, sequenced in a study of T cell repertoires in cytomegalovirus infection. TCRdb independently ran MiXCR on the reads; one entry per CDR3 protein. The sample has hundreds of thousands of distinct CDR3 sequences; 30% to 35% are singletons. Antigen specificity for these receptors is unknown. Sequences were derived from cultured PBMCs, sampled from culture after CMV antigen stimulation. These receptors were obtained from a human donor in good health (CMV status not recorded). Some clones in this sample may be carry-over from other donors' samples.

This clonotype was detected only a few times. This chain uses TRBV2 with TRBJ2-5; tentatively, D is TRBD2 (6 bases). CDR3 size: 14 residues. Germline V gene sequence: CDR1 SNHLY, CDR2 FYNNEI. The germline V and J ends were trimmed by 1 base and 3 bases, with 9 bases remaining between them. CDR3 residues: CASSEVSGEETQYF. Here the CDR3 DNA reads TGTGCCAGCAGTGAAGTCTCGGGAGAAGAGACCCAGTACTTC.

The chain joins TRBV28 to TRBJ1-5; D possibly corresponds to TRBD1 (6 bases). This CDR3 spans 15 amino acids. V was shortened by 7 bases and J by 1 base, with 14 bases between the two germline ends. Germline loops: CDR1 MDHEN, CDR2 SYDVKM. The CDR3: CASTIGGESNQPQHF. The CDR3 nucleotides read TGTGCCAGCACGATTGGGGGCGAAAGCAATCAGCCCCAGCATTTT.

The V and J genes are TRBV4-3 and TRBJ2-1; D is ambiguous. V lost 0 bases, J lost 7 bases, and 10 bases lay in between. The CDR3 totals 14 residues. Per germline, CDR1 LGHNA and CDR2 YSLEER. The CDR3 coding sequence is TGCGCCAGCAGCCAAGATGGCGACTGGAATGAGCAGTTCTTC. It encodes CASSQDGDWNEQFF.

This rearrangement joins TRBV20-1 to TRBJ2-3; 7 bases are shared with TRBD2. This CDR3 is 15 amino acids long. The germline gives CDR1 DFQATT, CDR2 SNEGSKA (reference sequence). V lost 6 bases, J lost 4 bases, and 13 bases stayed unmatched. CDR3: CSAPRAGNSADTQYF. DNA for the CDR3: TGCAGTGCCCCTCGAGCGGGGAATAGCGCAGATACGCAGTATTTT.

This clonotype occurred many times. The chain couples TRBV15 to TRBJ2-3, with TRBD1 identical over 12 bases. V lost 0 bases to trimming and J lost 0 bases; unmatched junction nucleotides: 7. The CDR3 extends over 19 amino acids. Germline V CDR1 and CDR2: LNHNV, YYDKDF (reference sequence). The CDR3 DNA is TGTGCCACCAGCAGAGATCTGGGACAGGGGGCACCTAGCACAGATACGCAGTATTTT. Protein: CATSRDLGQGAPSTDTQYF.

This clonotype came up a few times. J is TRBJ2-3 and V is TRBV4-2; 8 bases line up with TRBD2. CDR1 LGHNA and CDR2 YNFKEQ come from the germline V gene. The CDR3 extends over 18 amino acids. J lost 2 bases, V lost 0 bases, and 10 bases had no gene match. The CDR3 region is CASSQDLGAGGITDTQYF. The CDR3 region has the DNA TGTGCCAGCAGCCAAGATCTGGGGGCGGGGGGCATCACAGATACGCAGTATTTT.

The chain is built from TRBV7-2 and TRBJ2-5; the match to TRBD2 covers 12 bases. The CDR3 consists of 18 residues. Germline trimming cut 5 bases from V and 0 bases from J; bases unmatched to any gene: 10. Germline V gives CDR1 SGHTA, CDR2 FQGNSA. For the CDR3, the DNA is TGTGCCAGCAGCCTCCGACTAGCGGGGGTGGGGTACCAAGAGACCCAGTACTTC. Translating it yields CASSLRLAGVGYQETQYF. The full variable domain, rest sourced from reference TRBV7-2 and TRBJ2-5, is GAGVSQSPSNKVTEKGKDVELRCDPISGHTALYWYRQSLGQGLEFLIYFQGNSAPDKSGLPSDRFSAERTGGSVSTLTIQRTQQEDSAVYLCASSLRLAGVGYQETQYFGPGTRLLVL.

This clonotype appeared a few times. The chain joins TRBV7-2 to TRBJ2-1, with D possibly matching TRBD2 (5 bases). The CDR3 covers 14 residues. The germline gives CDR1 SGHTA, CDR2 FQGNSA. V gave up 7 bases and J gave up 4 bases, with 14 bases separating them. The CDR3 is CASTLTNPYNEQFF. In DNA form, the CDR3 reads TGTGCCAGCACCCTGACTAACCCTTACAATGAGCAGTTCTTC.

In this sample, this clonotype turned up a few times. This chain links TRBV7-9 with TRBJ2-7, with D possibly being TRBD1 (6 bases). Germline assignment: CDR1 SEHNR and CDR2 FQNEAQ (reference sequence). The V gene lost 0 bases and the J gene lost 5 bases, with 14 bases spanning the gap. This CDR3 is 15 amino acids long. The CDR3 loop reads CASSLAAGVFHEQYF. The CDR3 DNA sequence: TGTGCCAGCAGCTTAGCAGCAGGGGTTTTCCACGAGCAGTACTTC.

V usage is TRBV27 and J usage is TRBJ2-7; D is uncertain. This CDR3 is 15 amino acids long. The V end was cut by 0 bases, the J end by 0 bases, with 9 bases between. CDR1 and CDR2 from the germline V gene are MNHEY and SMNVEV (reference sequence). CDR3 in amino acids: CASSLSLQSSYEQYF. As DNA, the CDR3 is TGTGCCAGCAGTTTATCGCTACAGAGCTCCTACGAGCAGTACTTC.